One T cell receptor (beta chain) is described in this entry. TCRdb's copy holds only in-frame clones and misses some; the assay was immunoSEQ multiplex PCR. The sample gives around 320,000 clones, more than 70% of which show up once; roughly 2.1% is in the top ten. Treatment noted: roughly 20 received Ad26.COV2.S at low or high dose, single or two shots; several received placebo; per-sample allocation not given. Sampling was performed 63 days after the first vaccine or placebo injection. Germline V gene lookup returns CDR1 MNHEY and CDR2 SVGAGI. The CDR3 sequence is 12 residues long. V shed 6 bases, J shed 7 bases, and the junction held 4 bases outside the gene matches. The data were taken from a study of Ad26.COV2.S vaccination and SARS-CoV-2 variants.

This TCR derives from a person aged 18-65 years who received the Ad26.COV2.S COVID-19 vaccine or a placebo. The sample in question was peripheral blood, obtained in a trial of Ad26.COV2.S vaccine versus placebo. The chain links TRBV6-5 to TRBJ1-2; the match to TRBD1 covers 8 bases. CDR3 loop: CASRGQAAGYTF. The CDR3 nucleotides are TGTGCCAGCAGGGGACAGGCCGCTGGCTACACCTTC.